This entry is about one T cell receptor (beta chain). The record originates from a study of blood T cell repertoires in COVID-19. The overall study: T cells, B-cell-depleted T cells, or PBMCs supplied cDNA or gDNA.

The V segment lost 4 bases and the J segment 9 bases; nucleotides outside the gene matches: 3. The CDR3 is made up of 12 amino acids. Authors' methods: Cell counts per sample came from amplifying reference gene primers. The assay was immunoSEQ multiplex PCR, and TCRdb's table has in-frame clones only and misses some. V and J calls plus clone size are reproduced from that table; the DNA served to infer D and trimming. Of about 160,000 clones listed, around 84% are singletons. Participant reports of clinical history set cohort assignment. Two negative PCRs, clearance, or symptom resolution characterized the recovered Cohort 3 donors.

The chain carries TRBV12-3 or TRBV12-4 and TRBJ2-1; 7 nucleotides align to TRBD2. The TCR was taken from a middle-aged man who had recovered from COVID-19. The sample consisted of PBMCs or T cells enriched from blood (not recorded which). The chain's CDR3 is CASSWAGVEQFF. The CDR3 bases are TGTGCCAGCAGTTGGGCGGGAGTTGAGCAGTTCTTC.